This entry is about one T cell receptor (beta chain). The target of this receptor is not known. No clone much larger than this one lies a single base away; base qualities are absent. The sample comes from a study of identical twins (dated by TCRdb to 2016 to 2018). About the study as a whole: To test whether fetal clonotypes persist, this study deep-sequenced TCR alpha and beta repertoires from monozygotic twins, from unrelated adults of various ages, and from cord blood. Replicate twin experiments were performed at different times using different library preparation protocols to rule out contamination.

Paper-wide results and their limitations: The excess sharing between twins in beta out-of-frame sequences was weaker because fewer shared sequences reduced the signal-to-noise ratio. Because the same donors could not be followed over many years, the conclusions relied on cross-sectional statistical analysis. Invariant T cells such as MAIT and iNKT could partly confound zero-insertion analyses, although diverse VJ usage argued against such confounding for most clonotypes. In monozygotic twins, out-of-frame TCR alpha sharing was systematically underestimated by recombination models, although the models agreed with sharing between unrelated individuals. Compared with coincidental sharing between unrelated individuals, an excess of low generation-probability sequences was observed among out-of-frame TCR alpha sequences shared between twins. Abundant cord blood beta clonotypes had fewer insertions, young adult naive repertoires showed a similar but weaker trend, and memory repertoires showed no such trend.

For CDR1 and CDR2, the germline V gene (reference sequence) lists GTSNPN and SVGIG. V ends up 6 bases short and J 4 bases short, with an unmatched junction base count of 18. The CDR3 starts with the cysteine, ends with the phenylalanine, and has 17 residues. Left in the record is the CDR3 DNA by itself, 51 bases read in frame from the first base. Library construction relied on 5' RACE. Sequencing relied on an Illumina HiSeq 2000. Template switching introduced a universal primer binding site; the final cDNA contained a unique molecular identifier, enabling accurate counting of TCR cDNA molecules. First-strand cDNA for TCR alpha and beta chains was synthesized from specific primers in the conserved constant-segment region. To control for contamination, every cDNA library was double barcoded, receiving both a SMART-Mk sample barcode and Illumina barcodes. TruSeq adapter sequences along with Illumina sample barcodes were introduced in two successive PCR steps. TCR alpha and beta cDNA libraries were sequenced on the Illumina HiSeq platform with custom primers. Processing in the source paper ran as follows. MiGEC was used to process raw reads and extract unique molecular identifiers, and MiXCR was used to find CDR3 positions. For each individual, recombination models were inferred using an EM algorithm with the repgenHMM and IGoR tools. Shared clonotypes were analyzed with the tcR package in R, and sharing was normalized by the product of cloneset sizes. Out-of-frame nonproductive sequences were analyzed to study raw recombination free of thymic and clonal selection effects. TCRdb trimmed the raw reads at Q25, called clones with MiXCR and kept productive beta chains. Duplicate CDR3 protein sequences are folded into a single record with the most common DNA and genes. TCRdb's processing, not the authors' own work, is the source of the V and J calls. This sample comprises approximately 500,000 distinct CDR3 sequences, 20% to 25% of them detected only once. The ten largest clones add up to roughly 3% of the sample.

Every donor was a healthy Caucasian. Three pairs of female monozygotic twins, all aged roughly 18 to 29 years, were included in the twin cohort. Positive isolation kits from Invitrogen were used to isolate the CD4+ and CD8+ T cell populations. Another study also made use of these data, one on T cells expressing NK-cell markers. According to the second study: TCR beta-chain repertoires were profiled in sorted CD3+CD56+NKG2C+, CD3+CD56+NKG2C- and CD3+CD56-NKG2C+ T-cell subsets from several donors. Seven of the eight sequenced donors were HCMV-seropositive and one was HCMV-seronegative. To restrict sorting to alphabetaTCR-expressing T cells, an anti-gammadeltaTCR antibody was added in several experiments. In six donors, the dominant CD3+CD56+NKG2C+ clonotypes ranked among the top 10 CD8+ clonotypes, making up roughly 1.0-7.5% of CD8+ T cells. Those dominant clonotypes were again the most abundant among CD3+CD56-NKG2C+ cells in several donors, at roughly 25-60.1%. Whether the expanded NKG2C-expressing T cell clones were specific for HCMV antigens remained unclear. The eight sequenced donors were randomly selected healthy volunteers, three men and five women. HCMV-specific IgG was detected in serum with a commercial ELISA kit to determine HCMV serostatus. MIGEC handled demultiplexing of the reads and grouping by UMI, while MiTCR was used to assemble and quantify clonotypes. Only TCR cDNA sequences supported by at least two reads were kept to exclude erroneous sequences. The tcR package was used for downstream repertoire analysis, and clonotypes were matched across fractions by CDR3 nucleotide sequence plus V segment. VDJmatch was used to annotate antigen specificity against VDJdb, with one amino acid substitution allowed in CDR3.

The rearrangement combines TRBV30 with TRBJ2-3; TRBD1 aligns with 8 central bases. This receptor was obtained from a woman under 30 in good health. Material: CD4+ T cells sorted from blood. The nucleotides are TGTGCCTGCAGCTACCGAGCCGGGACAGGCGGATCAGATACGCAGTATTTT. The resulting protein is CACSYRAGTGGSDTQYF.